The source of this T cell receptor beta chain is a study of blood T cell repertoires in COVID-19. Study summary: Collection of acute and convalescent COVID-19 samples took place in the United States, Italy and Spain.

Self-reported history from a screening survey and questionnaire set each donor's cohort. Assay used: immunoSEQ multiplex PCR; TCRdb lists only in-frame clones, some missing. The repertoire consists of over 150,000 clones, with 80% occurring once and the leading ten covering roughly 3.4%. V shed 4 bases, J shed 5 bases, and the junction held 11 bases outside the gene matches. Per germline, CDR1 MNHEY and CDR2 SMNVEV (reference sequence). The CDR3 totals 16 residues. Sample: PBMCs or T cells enriched from blood (not recorded which). The chain employs TRBV27 and TRBJ2-1; TRBD2 matches 7 bases. The receptor was derived from an older woman who had recovered from COVID-19. The CDR3 coding sequence is TGTGCCAGCAGTTCCTTCCCGAGCGGGGAGAACAATGAGCAGTTCTTC. Translating gives CASSSFPSGENNEQFF.